One sample yielded the 10 T cell receptor beta chains listed below, sequenced in a study of Ad26.COV2.S vaccination and SARS-CoV-2 variants. Described treatment: 15 to 20 received Ad26.COV2.S at low or high dose, single or two shots; about five received placebo; per-sample allocation not given. Sampling occurred on day 63 after the first vaccine or placebo injection. Repertoires were generated with immunoSEQ multiplex PCR, while TCRdb's copy carries only in-frame clones and drops some. The repertoire holds 300,000 to 500,000 clones, 70% to 90% seen once, with roughly 3% in the top ten. Sample: peripheral blood, taken in a trial of Ad26.COV2.S vaccine versus placebo. Source of these receptors: a person between 18 and 65 years old who received the Ad26.COV2.S COVID-19 vaccine or a placebo.

The chain recombines TRBV6-6 with TRBJ1-2, with 9 bases fitting TRBD1. The CDR3 loop spans 13 amino acids. Germline values: CDR1 MNHNY, CDR2 SVGAGI (reference sequence). Trimming cost V 6 bases and J 7 bases; bases outside gene matches: 6. In DNA form, the CDR3 reads TGTGCCAGCAGCACACAGGGGGCGGCTGGCTACACCTTC. It codes for CASSTQGAAGYTF.

The chain is built from TRBV18 and TRBJ2-5; D is unclear. There are 12 residues in the CDR3. V was pared by 2 bases and J by 4 bases, with 5 bases between. Germline lookup yields CDR1 KGHSH and CDR2 LQKENI. This chain's CDR3 is CASSPGSETQYF. Written as DNA, the CDR3 is TGTGCCAGCTCACCAGGCTCAGAGACCCAGTACTTC.

The CDR3 DNA reads TGTGCCATCAGTGAGTCGAACGGAAACTATGGCTACACCTTC. It translates to CAISESNGNYGYTF. The V gene is TRBV10-3, the J gene TRBJ1-2, with D unclear. The germline V and J ends were trimmed by 0 bases and 2 bases, with 7 bases remaining between them. The CDR3 length is 14 residues. Germline assignment: CDR1 ENHRY and CDR2 SYGVKD.

Regarding this clone: The sample carries other DNA sequences with the same CDR3. The V call is TRBV6-5, the J call TRBJ1-1; no definite D call. CDR3 length: 14 residues. The V end was cut by 0 bases, the J end by 1 base, with 6 bases between. Germline V gene lookup returns CDR1 MNHEY and CDR2 SVGAGI. CDR3 sequence (DNA): TGTGCCAGCAGTTACTCGGCAGGGAACACTGAAGCTTTCTTT. Amino acids: CASSYSAGNTEAFF.

This chain uses TRBV27 with TRBJ2-3; D possibly uses TRBD1 or TRBD2 (6 bases each). This CDR3 is 20 amino acids long. Trimming took 5 bases from V and 6 from J, leaving 33 bases between them. Germline values: CDR1 MNHEY, CDR2 SMNVEV (reference sequence). The CDR3, as DNA: TGTGCCAGCAGTCTATTTTTTGACGGGAGCTTTGGGGGGCCAGGGGATACGCAGTATTTT. Its protein product is CASSLFFDGSFGGPGDTQYF.

This clone was counted a single time. The chain carries TRBV7-6 and TRBJ2-3; the D is unclear. Trimming left V 0 bases short and J 0 bases short, with 7 bases between. CDR3 size: 15 residues. Germline V CDR1 and CDR2: SGHVS, FNYEAQ. CDR3 region: CASSLADPSTDTQYF. CDR3 nucleotide sequence: TGTGCCAGCAGCTTAGCGGATCCTAGCACAGATACGCAGTATTTT.

The chain couples TRBV7-6 to TRBJ1-6; D may be TRBD1 (5 bases). Looked up from germline, CDR1 is SGHVS and CDR2 is FNYEAQ. The V end was cut by 10 bases, the J end by 3 bases, with 16 bases between. The CDR3 loop spans 15 amino acids. For the CDR3, the DNA is TGTGCCACCTCCCGGGGGGTGCGCTATAATTCACCCCTCCACTTT. As protein: CATSRGVRYNSPLHF.

Here the CDR3 DNA reads TGTGCCAGCAGCCTACAAAAAGGGGGCTGGGCCACTGAAGCTTTCTTT. Translating it yields CASSLQKGGWATEAFF. J is TRBJ1-1 and V is TRBV3-1 (or the pseudogene TRBV3-2); 7 bases map to TRBD1. This CDR3 spans 16 amino acids. Germline V lookup: CDR1 LGHDT, CDR2 YNNKEL (reference sequence). After removal of 4 bases from V and 4 bases from J, the junction contained 12 bases not matched to a gene.

Points on this clone: Other DNA variants within this sample encode the same CDR3. J is TRBJ2-7 and V is TRBV9; D not certain. The CDR3 spans 14 residues. In germline, CDR1 is SGDLS, CDR2 YYNGEE. V was clipped by 0 bases and J by 0 bases, with 7 bases between them. CDR3 sequence: CASSVDGSSYEQYF. The CDR3 nucleotides read TGTGCCAGCAGCGTAGATGGGTCCTCCTACGAGCAGTACTTC.

The gene calls are TRBV3-1 (or the pseudogene TRBV3-2) and TRBJ1-3; D is unclear. CDR3 size: 15 residues. The germline V gene encodes CDR1 LGHDT and CDR2 YNNKEL (reference sequence). The V end was cut by 2 bases, the J end by 0 bases, with 8 bases between. The CDR3 nucleotides are TGTGCCAGCAGCCAATGGGCCATCTCTGGAAACACCATATATTTT. The encoded protein is CASSQWAISGNTIYF.